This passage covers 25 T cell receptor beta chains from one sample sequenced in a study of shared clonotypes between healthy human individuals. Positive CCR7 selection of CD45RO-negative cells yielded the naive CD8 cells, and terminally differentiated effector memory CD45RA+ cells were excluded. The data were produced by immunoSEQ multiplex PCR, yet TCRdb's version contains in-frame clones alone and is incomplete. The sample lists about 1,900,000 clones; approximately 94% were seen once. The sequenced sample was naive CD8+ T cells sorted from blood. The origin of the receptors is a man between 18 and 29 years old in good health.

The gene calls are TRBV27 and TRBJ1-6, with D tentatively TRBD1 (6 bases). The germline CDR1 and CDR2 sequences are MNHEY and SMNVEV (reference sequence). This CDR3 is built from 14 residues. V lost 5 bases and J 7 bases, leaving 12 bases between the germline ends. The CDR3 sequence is CASSAITGNSPLHF. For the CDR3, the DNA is TGTGCCAGCAGTGCTATTACAGGGAATTCACCCCTCCACTTT.

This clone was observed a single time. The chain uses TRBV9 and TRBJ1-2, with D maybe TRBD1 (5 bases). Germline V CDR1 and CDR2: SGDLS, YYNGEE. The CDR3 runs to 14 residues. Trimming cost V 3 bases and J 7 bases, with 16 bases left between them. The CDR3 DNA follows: TGTGCCAGCAGCGGGACCGGTGGGGGTAGTGGCTACACCTTC. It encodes CASSGTGGGSGYTF.

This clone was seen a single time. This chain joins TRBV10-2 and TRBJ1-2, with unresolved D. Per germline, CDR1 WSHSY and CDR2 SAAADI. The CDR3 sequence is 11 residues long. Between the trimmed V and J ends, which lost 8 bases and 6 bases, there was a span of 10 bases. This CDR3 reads CASGVGNGYTF. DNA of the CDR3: TGCGCCAGCGGAGTGGGGAATGGCTACACCTTC.

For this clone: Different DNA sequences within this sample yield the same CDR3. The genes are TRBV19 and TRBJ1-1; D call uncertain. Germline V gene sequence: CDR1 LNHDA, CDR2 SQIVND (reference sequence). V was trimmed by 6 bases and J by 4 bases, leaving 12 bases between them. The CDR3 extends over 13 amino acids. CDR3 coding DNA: TGTGCCAGTAGCCCCGTGGGAGGCACTGAAGCTTTCTTT. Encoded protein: CASSPVGGTEAFF.

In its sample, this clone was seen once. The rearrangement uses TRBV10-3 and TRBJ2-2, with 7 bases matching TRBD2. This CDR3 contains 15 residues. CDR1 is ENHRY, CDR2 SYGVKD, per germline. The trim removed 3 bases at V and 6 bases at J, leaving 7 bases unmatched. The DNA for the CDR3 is TGTGCCATCAGTGATGTAGGACGGGGGGCCGGGGAGCTGTTTTTT. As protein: CAISDVGRGAGELFF.

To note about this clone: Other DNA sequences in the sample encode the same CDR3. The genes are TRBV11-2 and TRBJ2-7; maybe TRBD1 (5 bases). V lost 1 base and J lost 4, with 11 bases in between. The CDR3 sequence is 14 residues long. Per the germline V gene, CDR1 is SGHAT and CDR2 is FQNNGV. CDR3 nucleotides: TGTGCCAGCAGCTTAGGCGACAGCACGTACGAGCAGTACTTC. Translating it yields CASSLGDSTYEQYF.

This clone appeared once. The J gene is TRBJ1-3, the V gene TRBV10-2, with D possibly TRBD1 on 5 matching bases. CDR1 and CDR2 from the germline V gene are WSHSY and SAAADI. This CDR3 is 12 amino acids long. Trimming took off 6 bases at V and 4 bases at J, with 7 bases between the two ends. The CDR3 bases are TGCGCCAGCAGGGGGGTCGGAAACACCATATATTTT. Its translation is CASRGVGNTIYF.

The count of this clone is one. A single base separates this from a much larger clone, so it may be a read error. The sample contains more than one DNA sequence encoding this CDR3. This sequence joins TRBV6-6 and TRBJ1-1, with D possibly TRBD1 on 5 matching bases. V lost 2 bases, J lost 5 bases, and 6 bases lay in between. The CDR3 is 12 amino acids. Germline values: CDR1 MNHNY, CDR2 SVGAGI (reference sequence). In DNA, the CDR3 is TGTGCCAGCAGTTACGGGGGAACTGAAGCTTTCTTT. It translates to CASSYGGTEAFF.

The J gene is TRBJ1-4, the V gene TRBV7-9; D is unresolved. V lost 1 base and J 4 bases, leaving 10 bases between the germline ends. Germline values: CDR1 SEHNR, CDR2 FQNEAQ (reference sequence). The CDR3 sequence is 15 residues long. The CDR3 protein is CASSLGFEGNEKLFF. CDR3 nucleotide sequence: TGTGCCAGCAGCTTAGGTTTCGAAGGTAATGAAAAACTGTTTTTT. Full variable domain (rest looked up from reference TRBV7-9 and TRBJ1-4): DTGVSQNPRHKITKRGQNVTFRCDPISEHNRLYWYRQTLGQGPEFLTYFQNEAQLEKSRLLSDRFSAERPKGSFSTLEIQRTEQGDSAMYLCASSLGFEGNEKLFFGSGTQLSVL.

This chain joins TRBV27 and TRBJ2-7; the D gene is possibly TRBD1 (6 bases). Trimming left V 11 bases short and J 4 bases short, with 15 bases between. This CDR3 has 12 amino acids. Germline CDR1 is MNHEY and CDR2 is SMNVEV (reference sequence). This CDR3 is CARVGRGYEQYF. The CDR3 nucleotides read TGTGCCCGAGTCGGCAGGGGTTACGAGCAGTACTTC.

The CDR3 here is CASSWGTASSYEQYF. CDR3 DNA: TGTGCCAGCAGCTGGGGGACGGCCAGCTCCTACGAGCAGTACTTC. The chain uses TRBV5-5 and TRBJ2-7; the D gene could be TRBD1 or TRBD2 (5 bases each). Between the trimmed V and J ends, which lost 3 bases and 0 bases, there was a span of 13 bases. The CDR3 runs to 15 residues. Germline V CDR1 and CDR2: SGHKS, YYEKEE (reference sequence).

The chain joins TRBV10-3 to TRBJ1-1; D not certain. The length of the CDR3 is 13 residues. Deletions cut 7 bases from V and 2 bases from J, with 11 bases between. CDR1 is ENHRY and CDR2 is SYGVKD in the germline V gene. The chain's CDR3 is CAIKSRENTEAFF. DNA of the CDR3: TGTGCCATCAAGAGCAGAGAAAACACTGAAGCTTTCTTT.

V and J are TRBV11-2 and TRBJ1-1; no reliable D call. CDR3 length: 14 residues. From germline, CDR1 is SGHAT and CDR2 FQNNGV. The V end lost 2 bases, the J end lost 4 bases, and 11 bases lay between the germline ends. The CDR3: CASSLSIGGTEAFF. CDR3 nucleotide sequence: TGTGCCAGCAGCTTATCGATTGGTGGCACTGAAGCTTTCTTT.

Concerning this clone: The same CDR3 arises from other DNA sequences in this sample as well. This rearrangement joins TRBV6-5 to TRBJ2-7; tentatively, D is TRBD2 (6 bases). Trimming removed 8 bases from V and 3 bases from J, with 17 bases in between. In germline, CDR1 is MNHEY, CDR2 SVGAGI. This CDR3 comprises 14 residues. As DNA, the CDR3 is TGTGCCAGCTCCTCCGGGACTGGAGACTACGAGCAGTACTTC. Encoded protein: CASSSGTGDYEQYF.

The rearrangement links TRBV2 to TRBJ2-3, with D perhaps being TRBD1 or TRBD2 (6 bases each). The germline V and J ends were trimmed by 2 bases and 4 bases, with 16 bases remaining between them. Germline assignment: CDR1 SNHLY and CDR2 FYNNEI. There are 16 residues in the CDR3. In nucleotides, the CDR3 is TGTGCCAGCAGTGAATGGCCAGGGGAGGATTCAGATACGCAGTATTTT. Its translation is CASSEWPGEDSDTQYF.

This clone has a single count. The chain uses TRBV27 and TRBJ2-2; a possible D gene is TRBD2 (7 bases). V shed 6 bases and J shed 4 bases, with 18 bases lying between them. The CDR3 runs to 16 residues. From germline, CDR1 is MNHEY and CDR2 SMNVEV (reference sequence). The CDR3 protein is CASSRGAGAGTGELFF. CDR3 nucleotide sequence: TGTGCCAGCAGCCGAGGGGCGGGGGCGGGCACCGGGGAGCTGTTTTTT.

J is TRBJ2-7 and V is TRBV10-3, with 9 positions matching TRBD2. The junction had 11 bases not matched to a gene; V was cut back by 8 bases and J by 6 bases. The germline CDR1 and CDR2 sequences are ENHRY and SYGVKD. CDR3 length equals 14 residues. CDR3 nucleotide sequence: TGTGCCATCGCCGGTGGGACTAGCCCGCGCGAGCAGTACTTC. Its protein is CAIAGGTSPREQYF.

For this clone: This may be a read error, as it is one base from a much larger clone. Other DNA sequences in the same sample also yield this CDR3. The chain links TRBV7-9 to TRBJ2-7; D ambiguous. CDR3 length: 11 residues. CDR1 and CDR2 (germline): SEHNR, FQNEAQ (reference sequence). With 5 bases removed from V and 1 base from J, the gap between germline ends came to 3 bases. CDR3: CASSPSYEQYF. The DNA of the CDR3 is TGTGCCAGCAGCCCTTCCTACGAGCAGTACTTC.

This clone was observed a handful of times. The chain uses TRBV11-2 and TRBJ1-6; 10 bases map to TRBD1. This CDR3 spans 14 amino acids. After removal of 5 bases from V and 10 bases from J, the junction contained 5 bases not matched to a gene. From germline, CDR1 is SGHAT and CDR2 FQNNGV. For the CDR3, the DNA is TGTGCCAGCAGCGGGACAGGGGATTCGTCACCCCTCCACTTT. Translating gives CASSGTGDSSPLHF.

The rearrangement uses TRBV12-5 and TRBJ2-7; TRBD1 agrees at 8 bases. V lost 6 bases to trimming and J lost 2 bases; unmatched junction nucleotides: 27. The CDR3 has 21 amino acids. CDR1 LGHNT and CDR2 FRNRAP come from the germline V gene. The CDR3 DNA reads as TGTGCTAGTGGGACCTCCCTTCACAGGGGGGATTCCCTGAGGGACCCCTACGAGCAGTACTTC. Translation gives CASGTSLHRGDSLRDPYEQYF.

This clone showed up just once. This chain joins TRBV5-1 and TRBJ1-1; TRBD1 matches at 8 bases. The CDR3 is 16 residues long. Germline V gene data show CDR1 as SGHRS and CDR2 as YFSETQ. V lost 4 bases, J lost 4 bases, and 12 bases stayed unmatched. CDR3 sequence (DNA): TGCGCCAGCAGCCCCGGACAGGGTCCCGGTAGCACTGAAGCTTTCTTT. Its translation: CASSPGQGPGSTEAFF.

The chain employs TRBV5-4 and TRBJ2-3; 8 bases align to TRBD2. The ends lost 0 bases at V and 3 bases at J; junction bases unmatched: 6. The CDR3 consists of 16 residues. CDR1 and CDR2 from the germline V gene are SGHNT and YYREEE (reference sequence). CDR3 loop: CASSLAAGGVTDTQYF. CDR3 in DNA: TGTGCCAGCAGCTTGGCTGCGGGGGGCGTTACAGATACGCAGTATTTT.

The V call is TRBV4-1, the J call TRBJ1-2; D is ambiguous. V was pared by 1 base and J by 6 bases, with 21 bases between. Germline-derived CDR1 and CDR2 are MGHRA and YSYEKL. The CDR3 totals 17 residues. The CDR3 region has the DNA TGCGCCAGCAGCCAAGGGATGGCCGTATTCCCCTCCCATGGCTACACCTTC. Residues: CASSQGMAVFPSHGYTF.

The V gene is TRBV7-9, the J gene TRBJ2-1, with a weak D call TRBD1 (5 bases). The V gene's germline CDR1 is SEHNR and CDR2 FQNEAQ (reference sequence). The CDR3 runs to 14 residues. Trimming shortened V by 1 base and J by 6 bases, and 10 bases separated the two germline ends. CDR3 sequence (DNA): TGTGCCAGCAGCTTAGATGGGGCAGTCAATGAGCAGTTCTTC. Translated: CASSLDGAVNEQFF. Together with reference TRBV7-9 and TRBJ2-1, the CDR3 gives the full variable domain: DTGVSQNPRHKITKRGQNVTFRCDPISEHNRLYWYRQTLGQGPEFLTYFQNEAQLEKSRLLSDRFSAERPKGSFSTLEIQRTEQGDSAMYLCASSLDGAVNEQFFGPGTRLTVL.

CDR3 bases: TGTGCCAGCAGTTACGACAGGCCCCACTCTGGAAACACCATATATTTT. It specifies CASSYDRPHSGNTIYF. The J gene is TRBJ1-3, the V gene TRBV6-5; the D gene is possibly TRBD1 (6 bases). Trimming shortened V by 2 bases and J by 0 bases, and 11 bases separated the two germline ends. The germline gives CDR1 MNHEY, CDR2 SVGAGI. The CDR3 runs 16 residues.